This T cell receptor beta chain was captured in a study of cytomegalovirus exposure and HLA in healthy donors. The wider study: HLA-typed donors contributed 65 million to 95 million unique TCRs, which were held in an early data release.

It was with 60 Vbeta and 13 Jbeta primers that the PCR ran. The assay was immunoSEQ multiplex PCR, and TCRdb's table has in-frame clones only and misses some. The table shows around 150,000 clones, with roughly 73% occurring only once. This clone was counted between two and nine times. Its antigen remains unidentified. Whole-study findings and limits: Across donors, most TCRs were seen rarely, yet some public ones were widespread. Data from an earlier analysis indicated that most TCR beta V segments were productive either about 87% or about 30% of the time.

CDR1 is SGHDN, CDR2 FVKESK, per germline. This CDR3 is 13 amino acids long. Trimming left V 4 bases short and J 0 bases short, with 6 bases between. In nominal health when sampled, donors likely had unrecorded immune exposures nonetheless. The receptor's source is a woman in her twenties or thirties in good health and CMV-seronegative. This chain connects TRBV14 to TRBJ1-1; D call uncertain. The sample consisted of PBMCs. CDR3 in amino acids: CASSPIVNTEAFF. The DNA for the CDR3 is TGTGCCAGCAGCCCAATTGTGAACACTGAAGCTTTCTTT.